The clone carrying this T cell receptor beta chain was recorded once. With V trimmed by 0 bases and J by 10 bases, 3 bases remained unmatched. Germline V gene data show CDR1 as SEHNR and CDR2 as FQNEAQ (reference sequence). The CDR3 spans 13 residues. The data stem from a study of blood T cell repertoires in COVID-19. Donors were grouped by their self-reported clinical history. Before being deemed recovered, Cohort 3 donors had two negative PCRs, clearance, or symptom resolution. In the authors' methods: Reference gene primer amplification yielded estimated nucleated cell counts. The repertoire was sequenced with immunoSEQ multiplex PCR; TCRdb's copy has only in-frame clones and lacks some. The V and J calls and clone size are taken from that table; D and trimming were inferred from the DNA. This table has hundreds of thousands of clones, roughly nine tenths appearing once.

The chain carries TRBV7-9 and TRBJ2-3; 8 bases agree with TRBD2. The sequence derives from a woman between 40 and 50 years old who had recovered from COVID-19. Sample: PBMCs or T cells enriched from blood (not recorded which). CDR3 DNA sequence: TGTGCCAGCAGCTTAGCGGCGGGGGGCGCGCAGTATTTT. As protein: CASSLAAGGAQYF.